The 22 T cell receptor beta chains listed next were all sequenced from one sample in a study of siplizumab effects on memory and regulatory T cells. The data were produced by immunoSEQ multiplex PCR, yet TCRdb's version contains in-frame clones alone and is incomplete. The sample holds 70,000 to 95,000 clones, approximately 97% seen once. The sequencing sample was made of naive CD4+ T cells sorted from blood. The source of these receptors is a human donor in good health.

DNA for the CDR3: TGTGCCAGCAGCCCAGGACGACTAGCGGGGGGGTTCCAAGAGACCCAGTACTTC. Its protein is CASSPGRLAGGFQETQYF. The chain employs TRBV7-2 and TRBJ2-5, with 14 bases fitting TRBD2. From germline, CDR1 is SGHTA and CDR2 FQGNSA. V dropped 5 bases and J dropped 1; count of bases not matched to a gene: 9. This CDR3 is 18 amino acids long.

The CDR3 here is CSVELMRYGYTF. For the CDR3, the DNA is TGCAGCGTTGAATTAATGAGATATGGCTACACCTTC. The V gene is TRBV29-1, the J gene TRBJ1-2; no definite D call. Deletions cut 2 bases from V and 5 bases from J, with 9 bases between. This CDR3 region has 12 residues. Germline V gene sequence: CDR1 SQVTM, CDR2 ANQGSEA.

The genes are TRBV6-5 and TRBJ1-1, with no clear D. The germline V gene has CDR1 MNHEY and CDR2 SVGAGI. The CDR3 consists of 14 residues. V was shortened by 3 bases and J by 0 bases, with 8 bases between the two germline ends. This CDR3 reads CASSYGNMNTEAFF. CDR3 in DNA: TGTGCCAGCAGTTATGGGAACATGAACACTGAAGCTTTCTTT.

V gene TRBV6-1 combines with J gene TRBJ1-1, with D unresolved. CDR1 and CDR2 (germline): MNHNS, SASEGT. CDR3 length: 14 amino acids. Trimming shortened V by 1 base and J by 1 base, and 7 bases separated the two germline ends. The CDR3 DNA reads as TGTGCCAGCAGTGAAGAACCAGGGAACACTGAAGCTTTCTTT. Residues: CASSEEPGNTEAFF.

The rearrangement joins TRBV2 to TRBJ2-5; perhaps TRBD1 as D (6 bases). This CDR3 has 13 residues. Per the germline V gene, CDR1 is SNHLY and CDR2 is FYNNEI. V lost 6 bases and J lost 4, with 12 bases in between. Written as DNA, the CDR3 is TGTGCCAGCAGCCAACAGGGTTCAGAGACCCAGTACTTC. It encodes CASSQQGSETQYF.

This chain links TRBV2 with TRBJ1-3; D ambiguous. The CDR3 covers 17 residues. V shed 2 bases and J shed 0 bases, with 14 bases lying between them. Germline lookup yields CDR1 SNHLY and CDR2 FYNNEI. DNA of the CDR3: TGTGCCAGCAGTGAAAGGGAGGCTACTTTCTCTGGAAACACCATATATTTT. Translating gives CASSEREATFSGNTIYF.

CDR3 protein: CASRGTSRGVNSSYEQYF. CDR3 nucleotides: TGTGCCAGCAGAGGGACTAGCAGAGGGGTAAATAGCTCCTACGAGCAGTACTTC. V is TRBV2 and J is TRBJ2-7; 9 positions match TRBD2. This CDR3 has 18 residues. Trimming took 6 bases from V and 0 from J; bases not matched to a gene: 15. CDR1 and CDR2 (germline): SNHLY, FYNNEI.

The V gene is TRBV28, the J gene TRBJ2-3; possibly TRBD2 for D (5 bases). Looked up from germline, CDR1 is MDHEN and CDR2 is SYDVKM. V was cut by 7 bases and J by 1 base, with 12 bases left in between. This CDR3 comprises 14 residues. The chain's CDR3 is CASTLSGGTDTQYF. CDR3 nucleotide sequence: TGTGCCAGCACCCTAAGCGGAGGCACAGATACGCAGTATTTT. Full variable domain (missing parts from reference TRBV28 and TRBJ2-3): DVKVTQSSRYLVKRTGEKVFLECVQDMDHENMFWYRQDPGLGLRLIYFSYDVKMKEKGDIPEGYSVSREKKERFSLILESASTNQTSMYLCASTLSGGTDTQYFGPGTRLTVL.

The chain's CDR3 is CASSEQTSRLYEQYF. As DNA, the CDR3 is TGTGCCAGCAGTGAACAAACCTCGAGGCTCTACGAGCAGTACTTC. The chain employs TRBV6-1 and TRBJ2-7; D not certain. Trimming took off 2 bases at V and 3 bases at J, with 14 bases between the two ends. Germline-derived CDR1 and CDR2 are MNHNS and SASEGT. The CDR3 has 15 residues.

In DNA, the CDR3 is TGTGCCAGTAGTATAGCAGGATCAGCGGGTAATGAAAAACTGTTTTTT. Amino acid sequence: CASSIAGSAGNEKLFF. V is TRBV19 and J is TRBJ1-4; unclear D gene. The V gene lost 1 base and the J gene lost 4 bases, with 13 bases spanning the gap. Germline V gives CDR1 LNHDA, CDR2 SQIVND (reference sequence). The length of the CDR3 is 16 residues.

V is TRBV6-5 and J is TRBJ1-2; D gene uncertain. The CDR3 has 12 amino acids. Looked up from germline, CDR1 is MNHEY and CDR2 is SVGAGI. V was pared by 5 bases and J by 6 bases, with 10 bases between. The CDR3 here is CASSESNHGYTF. The CDR3, as DNA: TGTGCCAGCAGTGAATCGAACCATGGCTACACCTTC.

The chain is built from TRBV9 and TRBJ2-5, with D perhaps TRBD1 (6 bases). V dropped 0 bases and J dropped 2 bases, with 11 bases sitting between them. The CDR3 has 15 amino acids. Germline loops: CDR1 SGDLS, CDR2 YYNGEE. The CDR3 reads CASSVDRVPQETQYF. The CDR3 nucleotides read TGTGCCAGCAGCGTAGACAGGGTGCCGCAAGAGACCCAGTACTTC.

The chain uses TRBV9 and TRBJ2-2, with TRBD2 as a possible D gene (6 bases). Germline loops: CDR1 SGDLS, CDR2 YYNGEE. CDR3 length: 15 residues. Trimming removed 0 bases at V and 8 bases at J, with 14 bases between. DNA of the CDR3: TGTGCCAGCAGCGTAGATTGGGCAGGGAGGGGGGAGCTGTTTTTT. It specifies CASSVDWAGRGELFF.

The V gene is TRBV7-9, the J gene TRBJ1-2; no definite D call. This CDR3 contains 12 residues. The ends were cut back, 1 base at V and 13 bases at J, with 13 bases in the middle. Per germline, CDR1 SEHNR and CDR2 FQNEAQ (reference sequence). CDR3 nucleotide sequence: TGTGCCAGCAGCTTAGTTGGTGGGTCTTCCACCTTC. Protein: CASSLVGGSSTF.

This clone has just one count. The V call is TRBV5-6, the J call TRBJ2-3, with 8 bases matching TRBD2. Trimming took 4 bases from V and 3 from J; bases not matched to a gene: 10. The CDR3 extends over 16 amino acids. The germline CDR1 and CDR2 sequences are SGHDT and YYEEEE. The CDR3 nucleotides read TGTGCCAGCAGCACTCGGACTAGCTCGGGGACAGATACGCAGTATTTT. Translated, it gives CASSTRTSSGTDTQYF.

The gene calls are TRBV27 and TRBJ2-2; D is unresolved. Germline V gene lookup returns CDR1 MNHEY and CDR2 SMNVEV (reference sequence). The CDR3 is 12 residues long. Trimming pared 2 bases from V and 6 bases from J, leaving 4 bases between. The CDR3 coding sequence is TGTGCCAGCAGTTTACGGGCCGGGGAGCTGTTTTTT. Protein product: CASSLRAGELFF.

The chain joins TRBV7-8 to TRBJ1-5; the match to TRBD1 covers 7 bases. The CDR3 is made up of 14 amino acids. V dropped 7 bases and J dropped 3; count of bases not matched to a gene: 6. The V gene's germline CDR1 is SGHVS and CDR2 FQNEAQ. Written as DNA, the CDR3 is TGTGCCAGCATAGGGACAGCAAACAATCAGCCCCAGCATTTT. Protein sequence: CASIGTANNQPQHF. The complete variable domain, with remaining parts taken from reference TRBV7-8 and TRBJ1-5, reads GAGVSQSPRYKVAKRGQDVALRCDPISGHVSLFWYQQALGQGPEFLTYFQNEAQLDKSGLPSDRFFAERPEGSVSTLKIQRTQQEDSAVYLCASIGTANNQPQHFGDGTRLSIL.

About this clone: A junction end diverges from the germline sequence, so it may reflect a read error. The chain has TRBV5-1 and TRBJ1-6; no reliable D call. The CDR3 spans 16 residues. Germline V gives CDR1 SGHRS, CDR2 YFSETQ. The chain's CDR3 is CASSLPDVSYNSPPHF. The DNA for the CDR3 is TGCGCCAGCAGCTTGCCGGACGTGTCCTATAATTCACCCCCCCACTTT.

The rearrangement links TRBV5-3 to TRBJ1-2; D is ambiguous. TRBV5-3 is an ORF, with its function uncertain. CDR3 size: 13 residues. V shed 10 bases and J shed 4 bases, with 17 bases lying between them. CDR3 residues: CAYLRDAVYGYTF. The CDR3 nucleotides read TGTGCCTACCTTCGTGACGCTGTCTATGGCTACACCTTC.

The genes are TRBV14 and TRBJ1-2; 7 bases line up with TRBD1. Per germline, CDR1 SGHDN and CDR2 FVKESK. The CDR3 spans 14 residues. Trimming at V came to 0 bases and at J to 8 bases, leaving 6 bases not matched to a gene. The CDR3 bases are TGTGCCAGCAGCCAAGAAACAGGGGCCGGGGGCTACACCTTC. Protein product: CASSQETGAGGYTF.

The chain joins TRBV2 to TRBJ2-5; possibly TRBD2 for D (6 bases). Germline V gene sequence: CDR1 SNHLY, CDR2 FYNNEI. The CDR3 length is 14 residues. V lost 6 bases and J lost 2, with 13 bases in between. CDR3 nucleotide sequence: TGTGCCAGCAGGGGAGGCGGACCACAAGAGACCCAGTACTTC. Its protein is CASRGGGPQETQYF. Combining the CDR3 with reference TRBV2 and TRBJ2-5 gives the whole variable domain EPEVTQTPSHQVTQMGQEVILRCVPISNHLYFYWYRQILGQKVEFLVSFYNNEISEKSEIFDDQFSVERPDGSNFTLKIRSTKLEDSAMYFCASRGGGPQETQYFGPGTRLLVL.

CDR3 nucleotides: TGTGCCAGCAGCCCCTATTGGGAGAACACTGAAGCTTTCTTT. Protein product: CASSPYWENTEAFF. The V and J genes are TRBV4-2 and TRBJ1-1; D unclear. The CDR3 totals 14 residues. Germline assignment: CDR1 LGHNA and CDR2 YNFKEQ. Trimming shortened V by 4 bases and J by 1 base, and 10 bases separated the two germline ends.